The clone carrying this TCR beta chain is deemed medium-sized (0.01 to 0.1%). What it binds is unknown. V lost 7 bases and J 6 bases, leaving 19 bases between the germline ends. This CDR3 contains 15 residues. The V gene's germline CDR1 is SGHRS and CDR2 YFSETQ. TCRdb re-called the multiplex PCR reads with MiXCR, one entry per CDR3 protein. The sample has fewer than 25,000 distinct CDR3 sequences, roughly two fifths seen once. The entry originates in a study of breast tumors, draining lymph nodes, adjacent tissues. Whole-study results and caveats: Tumor TCR diversity was below lymph nodes but above nontumor tissue. Luminal-like breast cancer showed significantly higher tumor–nontumor repertoire similarity than basal-like. Data fit most tumor T cells coming from lymph node, expanding in tumor. Tumor T cell lymph node origin was a supported hypothesis, not proven.

The genes are TRBV5-1 and TRBJ2-2; the D gene is possibly TRBD2 (5 bases). The sequenced sample consisted of breast tumor tissue. The TCR sequence derives from a female donor with breast cancer. Some clones in this sample may be carry-over from other donors' samples. Written as DNA, the CDR3 is TGCGCCAGCGCCCGCCGGGGTTTACTGTCCGGGGAGCTGTTTTTT. Translating it yields CASARRGLLSGELFF.